This T cell receptor (beta chain) was sequenced in a study of T-cell reconstitution after alpha-beta-depleted transplantation in children. The germline V gene has CDR1 SGHDN and CDR2 FVKESK. The CDR3 sequence is 13 residues long. V shed 3 bases, J shed 12 bases, and the junction held 5 bases outside the gene matches. Molecular barcoding with unique molecular identifiers was used for the TCRbeta library. Using its own MiXCR run on the PCR reads, TCRdb lists one record per CDR3 protein. Of around 370,000 distinct CDR3 sequences listed, approximately 10% are singletons. The sample here was PBMCs from the stem cell graft donor, taken from the stem cell graft. V and J are TRBV14 and TRBJ2-1, with TRBD2 matching over 10 bases. This TCR derives from a human donor who donated a stem cell graft to a child with acute lymphoblastic leukemia. CDR3 bases: TGTGCCAGCAGCCAGGACCTAGCGGGGGCGCAGTTCTTC. As protein: CASSQDLAGAQFF. Drawing the rest from reference TRBV14 and TRBJ2-1, the complete variable domain is EAGVTQFPSHSVIEKGQTVTLRCDPISGHDNLYWYRRVMGKEIKFLLHFVKESKQDESGMPNNRFLAERTGGTYSTLKVQPAELEDSGVYFCASSQDLAGAQFFGPGTRLTVL.